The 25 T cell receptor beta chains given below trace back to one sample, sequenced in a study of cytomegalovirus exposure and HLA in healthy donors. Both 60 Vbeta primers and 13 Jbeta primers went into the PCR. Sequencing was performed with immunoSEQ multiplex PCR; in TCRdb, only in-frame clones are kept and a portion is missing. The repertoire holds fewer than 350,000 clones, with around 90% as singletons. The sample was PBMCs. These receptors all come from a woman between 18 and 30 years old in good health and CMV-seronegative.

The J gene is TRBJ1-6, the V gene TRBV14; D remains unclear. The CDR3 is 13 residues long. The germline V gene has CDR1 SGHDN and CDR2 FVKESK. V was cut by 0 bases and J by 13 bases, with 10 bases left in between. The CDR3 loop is CASSQDSYSPLHF. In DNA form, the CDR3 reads TGTGCCAGCAGCCAAGACTCTTACTCCCCCCTCCACTTT.

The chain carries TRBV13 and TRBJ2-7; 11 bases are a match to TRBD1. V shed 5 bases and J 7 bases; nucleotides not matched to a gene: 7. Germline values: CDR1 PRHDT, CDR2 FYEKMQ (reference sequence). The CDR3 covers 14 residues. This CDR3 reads CASSLGQGAGEQYF. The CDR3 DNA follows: TGTGCCAGCAGCCTCGGACAGGGGGCAGGGGAGCAGTACTTC.

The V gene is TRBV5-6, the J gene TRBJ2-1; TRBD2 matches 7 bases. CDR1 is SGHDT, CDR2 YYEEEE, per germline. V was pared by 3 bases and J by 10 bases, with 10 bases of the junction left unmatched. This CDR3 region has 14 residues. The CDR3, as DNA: TGTGCCAGCAGCTCCTTGGGAGGGCTCGGAGAGCAGTTCTTC. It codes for CASSSLGGLGEQFF.

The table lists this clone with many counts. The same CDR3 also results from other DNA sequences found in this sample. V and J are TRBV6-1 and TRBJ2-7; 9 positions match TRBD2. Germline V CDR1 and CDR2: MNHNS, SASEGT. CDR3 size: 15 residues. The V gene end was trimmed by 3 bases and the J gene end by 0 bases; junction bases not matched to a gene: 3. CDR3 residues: CASSEIAGDSYEQYF. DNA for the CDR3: TGTGCCAGCAGTGAGATAGCGGGGGACTCCTACGAGCAGTACTTC.

The CDR3 coding sequence is TGTGCCAGCAGCTTAGGAGGGACAGGGCTTAGGTGGAATGAAAAACTGTTTTTT. This translates into CASSLGGTGLRWNEKLFF. The chain uses TRBV7-9 and TRBJ1-4; TRBD1 matches 9 bases. The CDR3 runs 18 residues. CDR1 and CDR2 (germline): SEHNR, FQNEAQ (reference sequence). The trim removed 1 base at V and 5 bases at J, leaving 11 bases unmatched.

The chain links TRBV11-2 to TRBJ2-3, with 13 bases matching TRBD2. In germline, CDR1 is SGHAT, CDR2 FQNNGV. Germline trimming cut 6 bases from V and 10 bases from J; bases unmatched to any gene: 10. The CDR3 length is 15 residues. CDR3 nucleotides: TGTGCCAGCAGACTAGCGGGGGGGCCTTTCTCGCCGCAGTATTTT. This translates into CASRLAGGPFSPQYF.

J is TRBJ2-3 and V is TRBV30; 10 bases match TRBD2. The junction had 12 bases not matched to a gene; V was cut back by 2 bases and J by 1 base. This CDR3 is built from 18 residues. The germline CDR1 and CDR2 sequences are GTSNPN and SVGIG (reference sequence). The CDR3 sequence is CAWSRVTSGVYGTDTQYF. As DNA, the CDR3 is TGTGCCTGGAGTCGGGTTACTAGCGGGGTTTACGGCACAGATACGCAGTATTTT. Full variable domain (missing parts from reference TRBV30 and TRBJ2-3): SQTIHQWPATLVQPVGSPLSLECTVEGTSNPNLYWYRQAAGRGLQLLFYSVGIGQISSEVPQNLSASRPQDRQFILSSKKLLLSDSGFYLCAWSRVTSGVYGTDTQYFGPGTRLTVL.

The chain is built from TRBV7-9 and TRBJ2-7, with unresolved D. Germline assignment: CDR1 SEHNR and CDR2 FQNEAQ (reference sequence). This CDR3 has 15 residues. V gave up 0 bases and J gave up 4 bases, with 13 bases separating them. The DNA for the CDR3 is TGTGCCAGCAGCTTAGCGGCACAGTCCACATACGAGCAGTACTTC. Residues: CASSLAAQSTYEQYF.

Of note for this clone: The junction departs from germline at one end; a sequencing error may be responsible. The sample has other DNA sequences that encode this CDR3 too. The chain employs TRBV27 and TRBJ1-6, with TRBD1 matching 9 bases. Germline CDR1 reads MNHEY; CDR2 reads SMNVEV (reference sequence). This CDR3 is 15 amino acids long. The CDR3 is CASSWAGQGNSPLHF. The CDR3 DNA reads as TGTGCCAGCAGTTGGGCGGGACAGGGTAATTCCCCCCTCCACTTT.

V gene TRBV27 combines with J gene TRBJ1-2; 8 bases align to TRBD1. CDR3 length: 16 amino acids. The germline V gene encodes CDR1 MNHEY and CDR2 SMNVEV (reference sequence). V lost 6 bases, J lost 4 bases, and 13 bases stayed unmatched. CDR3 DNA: TGTGCCAGCAGCCCCTATTCGCCGACAGGGGCCTATGGCTACACCTTC. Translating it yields CASSPYSPTGAYGYTF.

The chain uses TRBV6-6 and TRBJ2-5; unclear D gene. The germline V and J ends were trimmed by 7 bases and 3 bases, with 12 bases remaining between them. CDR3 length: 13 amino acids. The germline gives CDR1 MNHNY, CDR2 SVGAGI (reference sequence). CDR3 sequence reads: CASTNTFEETQYF. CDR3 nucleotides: TGTGCCAGCACCAACACCTTTGAAGAGACCCAGTACTTC.

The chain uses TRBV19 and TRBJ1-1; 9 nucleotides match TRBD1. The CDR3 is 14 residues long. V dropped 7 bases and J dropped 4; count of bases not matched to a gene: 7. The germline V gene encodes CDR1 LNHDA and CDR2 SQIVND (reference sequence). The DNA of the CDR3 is TGTGCCAGTACCATACAGGGGGCAAGCACTGAAGCTTTCTTT. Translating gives CASTIQGASTEAFF.

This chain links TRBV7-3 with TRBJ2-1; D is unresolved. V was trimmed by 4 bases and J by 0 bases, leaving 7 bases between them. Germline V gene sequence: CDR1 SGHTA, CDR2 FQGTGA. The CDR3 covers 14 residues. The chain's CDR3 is CASSSRASYNEQFF. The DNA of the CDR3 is TGTGCCAGCAGCTCACGCGCCTCCTACAATGAGCAGTTCTTC.

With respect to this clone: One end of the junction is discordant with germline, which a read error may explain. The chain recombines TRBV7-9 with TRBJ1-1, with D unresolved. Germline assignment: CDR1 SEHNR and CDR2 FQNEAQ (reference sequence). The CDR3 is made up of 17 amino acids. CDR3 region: CSSSLARQACWNTEAFF. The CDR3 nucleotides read TGTTCCAGCAGCTTAGCCCGGCAGGCTTGCTGGAACACTGAAGCTTTCTTT.

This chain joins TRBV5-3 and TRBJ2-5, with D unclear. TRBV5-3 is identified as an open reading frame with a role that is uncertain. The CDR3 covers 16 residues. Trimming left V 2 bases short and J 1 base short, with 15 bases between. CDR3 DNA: TGTGCCAGAAGCTTTAGTACGCGAATTATCCAAGAGACCCAGTACTTC. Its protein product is CARSFSTRIIQETQYF.

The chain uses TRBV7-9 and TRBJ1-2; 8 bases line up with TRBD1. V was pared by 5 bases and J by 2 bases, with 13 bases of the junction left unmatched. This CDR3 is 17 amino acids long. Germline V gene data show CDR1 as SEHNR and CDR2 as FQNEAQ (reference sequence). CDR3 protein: CASSPGDRRVINYGYTF. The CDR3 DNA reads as TGTGCCAGCAGCCCGGGGGACAGGAGAGTGATAAACTATGGCTACACCTTC.

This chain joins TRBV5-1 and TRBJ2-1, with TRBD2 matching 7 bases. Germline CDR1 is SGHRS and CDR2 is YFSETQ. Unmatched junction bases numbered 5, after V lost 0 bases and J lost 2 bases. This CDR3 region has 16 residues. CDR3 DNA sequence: TGCGCCAGCAGCTTGGAGCCAGCGGGGACCTACAATGAGCAGTTCTTC. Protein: CASSLEPAGTYNEQFF. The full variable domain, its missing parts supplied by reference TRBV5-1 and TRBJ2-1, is KAGVTQTPRYLIKTRGQQVTLSCSPISGHRSVSWYQQTPGQGLQFLFEYFSETQRNKGNFPGRFSGRQFSNSRSEMNVSTLELGDSALYLCASSLEPAGTYNEQFFGPGTRLTVL.

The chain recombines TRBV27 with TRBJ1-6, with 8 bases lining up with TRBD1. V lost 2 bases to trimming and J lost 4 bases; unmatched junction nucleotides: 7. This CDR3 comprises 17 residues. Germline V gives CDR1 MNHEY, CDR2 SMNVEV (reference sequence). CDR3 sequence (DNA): TGTGCCAGCAGTTTACTAACAGGGGGTGTTTATAATTCACCCCTCCACTTT. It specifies CASSLLTGGVYNSPLHF.

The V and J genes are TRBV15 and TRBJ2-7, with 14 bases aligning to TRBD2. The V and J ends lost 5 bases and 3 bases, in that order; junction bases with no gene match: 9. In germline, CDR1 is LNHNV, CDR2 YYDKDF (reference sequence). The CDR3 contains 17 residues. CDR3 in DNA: TGTGCCACCAGCGGACCAATCGGACTAGCGGGGGGCTACGAGCAGTACTTC. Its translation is CATSGPIGLAGGYEQYF.

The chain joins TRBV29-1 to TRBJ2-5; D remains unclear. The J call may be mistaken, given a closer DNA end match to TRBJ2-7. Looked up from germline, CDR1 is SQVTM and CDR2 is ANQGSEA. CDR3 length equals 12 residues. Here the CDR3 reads CSVGRFSYEQYF. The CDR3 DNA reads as TGCAGCGTTGGAAGATTCTCCTACGAGCAGTACTTC.

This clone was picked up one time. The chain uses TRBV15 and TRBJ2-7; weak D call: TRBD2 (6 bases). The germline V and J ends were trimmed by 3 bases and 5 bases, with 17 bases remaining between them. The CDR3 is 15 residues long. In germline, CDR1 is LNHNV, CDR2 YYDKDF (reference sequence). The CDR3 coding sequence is TGTGCCACCAGCAGGATTTGGCGGGGAAGCGACGAGCAGTACTTC. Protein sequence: CATSRIWRGSDEQYF.

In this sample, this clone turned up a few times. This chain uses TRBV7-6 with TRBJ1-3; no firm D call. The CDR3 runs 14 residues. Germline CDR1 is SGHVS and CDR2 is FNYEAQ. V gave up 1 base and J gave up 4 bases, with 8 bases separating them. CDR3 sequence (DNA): TGTGCCAGCAGCTTAGTCGGGGTAGGAAACACCATATATTTT. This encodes CASSLVGVGNTIYF.

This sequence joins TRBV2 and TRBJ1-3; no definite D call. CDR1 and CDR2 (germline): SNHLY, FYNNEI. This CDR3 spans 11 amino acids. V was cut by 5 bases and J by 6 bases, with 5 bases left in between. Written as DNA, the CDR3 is TGTGCCAGCAGTTACTCAAACACCATATATTTT. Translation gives CASSYSNTIYF.

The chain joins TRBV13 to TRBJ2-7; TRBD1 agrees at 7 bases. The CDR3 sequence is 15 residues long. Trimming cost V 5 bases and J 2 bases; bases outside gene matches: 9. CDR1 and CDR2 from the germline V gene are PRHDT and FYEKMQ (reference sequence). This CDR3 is CASSHSGTDPYEQYF. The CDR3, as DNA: TGTGCCAGCAGCCACTCCGGGACAGACCCCTACGAGCAGTACTTC.

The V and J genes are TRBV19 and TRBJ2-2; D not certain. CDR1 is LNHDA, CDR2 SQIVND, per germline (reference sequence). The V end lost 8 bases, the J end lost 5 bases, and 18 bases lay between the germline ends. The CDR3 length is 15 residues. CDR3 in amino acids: CASSTEALRTGELFF. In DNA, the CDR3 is TGTGCCAGTTCCACAGAAGCCCTTCGAACCGGGGAGCTGTTTTTT.